This T cell receptor beta chain is from a study of blood T cell repertoires in COVID-19. Study overall: Sample material is recorded as cDNA or gDNA derived from T cells, B-cell-depleted T cells, or PBMCs.

J was trimmed by 1 base and V by 4 bases; bases with no gene match: 2. The CDR3 sequence is 15 residues long. Germline loops: CDR1 MNHEY, CDR2 SVGAGI. Sequenced by immunoSEQ multiplex PCR; TCRdb stores in-frame clones only, minus some. The data contain some 250,000 clones, approximately 86% of them singletons. Sequences were obtained from peripheral blood. This TCR came from a young man with active or convalescent COVID-19. The chain has TRBV6-5 and TRBJ1-3, with 9 bases identical to TRBD1. DNA for the CDR3: TGTGCCAGCAGTTTCGACAGGGGGTCTGGAAACACCATATATTTT. Its protein product is CASSFDRGSGNTIYF.